This T cell receptor (beta chain) was profiled in a study of control samples from healthy donors and cancer patients. Assay used: immunoSEQ multiplex PCR; TCRdb lists only in-frame clones, some missing. Of fewer than 200,000 clones detected, about 94% appear once; the ten largest clones hold over 4%. The CDR3 consists of 13 residues. Germline values: CDR1 GTSNPN, CDR2 SVGIG (reference sequence). V lost 0 bases and J lost 6, with 11 bases in between. Sequenced material: blood. The clonotype comes from a woman in her sixties in good health. This chain links TRBV30 with TRBJ1-2, with D hard to call. The CDR3 protein is CAWSVRDSHGYTF. In DNA, the CDR3 is TGTGCCTGGAGTGTACGCGACTCCCATGGCTACACCTTC.